These T cell receptor beta chains were read from a single sample in a study of T cell responses to AZD1222 COVID-19 vaccine. Profiled with immunoSEQ multiplex PCR; TCRdb holds only in-frame clones, not every one. The sample records 20,000 to 30,000 clones, about nine tenths being singletons. Sequenced material: peripheral blood, taken 28 days after the second AZD1222 dose. The source of these receptors is an adult who received the AZD1222 COVID-19 vaccine. The CDR3 runs from the conserved cysteine through the conserved F or W. D genes are given only for firm matches. Size is stated for part of the rows, as once, few or many counts, or as a class when the clone is expanded.

clone size | J gene | CDR3 length | V gene | D gene | CDR3 protein | CDR3 DNA
once | TRBJ1-6 | 14 | TRBV5-1 | - | CASSPGRGDSPLHF | TGCGCCAGCAGCCCTGGAAGGGGTGATTCACCCCTCCACTTT
- | TRBJ2-1 | 15 | TRBV7-6 | - | CASSTGGGRAVEQFF | TGTGCCAGCAGCACCGGAGGGGGGCGGGCCGTTGAGCAGTTCTTC
- | TRBJ1-2 | 11 | TRBV19 | - | CASSINYGYTF | TGTGCCAGTAGTATTAACTATGGCTACACCTTC
- | TRBJ2-3 | 17 | TRBV4-2 | TRBD2 | CASSQGWTGTSSDTQYF | TGTGCCAGCAGCCAAGGGTGGACCGGGACTAGCTCAGATACGCAGTATTTT
- | TRBJ2-7 | 13 | TRBV28 | - | CASSFSRAYEQYF | TGTGCCAGCAGTTTCTCTAGGGCCTACGAGCAGTACTTC
- | TRBJ1-5 | 14 | TRBV28 | TRBD1 | CASTRTGWNQPQHF | TGTGCCAGCACCCGGACAGGGTGGAATCAGCCCCAGCATTTT
- | TRBJ2-2 | 14 | TRBV3-1/TRBV3-2 | TRBD1 | CASSQGQGLGELFF | TGTGCCAGCAGCCAGGGACAGGGACTTGGGGAGCTGTTTTTT
- | TRBJ2-2 | 13 | TRBV24-1 | TRBD2 | CATTPGGTGELFF | TGTGCCACCACCCCGGGGGGGACCGGGGAGCTGTTTTTT
- | TRBJ2-3 | 15 | TRBV24-1 | - | CATSVLGERSDTQYF | TGTGCCACCAGCGTTCTGGGGGAGCGGTCAGATACGCAGTATTTT
- | TRBJ2-1 | 14 | TRBV19 | - | CASKEGGRVAEQFF | TGTGCCAGTAAAGAAGGGGGGCGCGTCGCTGAGCAGTTCTTC
- | TRBJ2-3 | 13 | TRBV12-3/TRBV12-4 | TRBD2 | CASGLEYGDTQYF | TGTGCCAGCGGACTAGAGTATGGAGATACGCAGTATTTT
once | TRBJ2-5 | 13 | TRBV7-9 | - | CASSPRGGETQYF | TGTGCCAGCAGTCCCCGCGGAGGGGAGACCCAGTACTTC
- | TRBJ2-3 | 12 | TRBV5-4 | - | CASSSYTDTQYF | TGTGCCAGCAGCTCGTACACAGATACGCAGTATTTT
- | TRBJ1-2 | 14 | TRBV18 | - | CASSPFPLGEGYTF | TGTGCCAGCTCACCGTTCCCGTTGGGGGAGGGCTACACCTTC
- | TRBJ1-2 | 18 | TRBV5-5 | TRBD1 | CASSLDLSSRGPENGYTF | TGTGCCAGCAGCTTGGATCTTTCGAGCAGGGGGCCGGAAAATGGCTACACCTTC
- | TRBJ2-6 | 13 | TRBV6-5 | - | CASAESGANVLTF | TGTGCCAGCGCGGAATCTGGGGCCAACGTCCTGACTTTC
- | TRBJ2-6 | 17 | TRBV19 | - | CASSIRVRASGANVLTF | TGTGCCAGTAGTATCCGGGTACGGGCCTCTGGGGCCAACGTCCTGACTTTC
- | TRBJ2-7 | 11 | TRBV6-5 | - | CASSQTGEQYF | TGTGCCAGCAGCCAAACCGGGGAGCAGTACTTC
- | TRBJ2-2 | 16 | TRBV27 | TRBD1 | CASSPGDRGYTGELFF | TGTGCCAGCAGTCCAGGGGACAGGGGGTACACCGGGGAGCTGTTTTTT
- | TRBJ2-7 | 13 | TRBV29-1 | TRBD1 | CSVDRVGSYEQYF | TGCAGCGTAGACAGGGTAGGGTCCTACGAGCAGTACTTC
once | TRBJ1-3 | 16 | TRBV3-1/TRBV3-2 | TRBD1 | CASSQGATGIGNTIYF | TGTGCCAGCAGCCAAGGGGCGACAGGGATCGGAAACACCATATATTTT
- | TRBJ1-5 | 12 | TRBV15 | - | CATSRGDQPQHF | TGTGCCACCAGCAGAGGGGATCAGCCCCAGCATTTT
- | TRBJ2-3 | 16 | TRBV5-1 | TRBD2 | CASSLGLAGPTDTQYF | TGCGCCAGCAGCCTGGGACTAGCGGGCCCCACAGATACGCAGTATTTT
- | TRBJ2-2 | 15 | TRBV5-4 | - | CASSFRDKNTGELFF | TGTGCCAGCAGCTTCCGGGACAAGAACACCGGGGAGCTGTTTTTT
- | TRBJ2-1 | 14 | TRBV11-3 | TRBD1 | CASSNRGSPNEQFF | TGTGCCAGCAGCAACAGGGGGTCACCCAATGAGCAGTTCTTC
- | TRBJ2-1 | 13 | TRBV18 | - | CASSPPEGDEQFF | TGTGCCAGCTCACCACCGGAAGGAGATGAGCAGTTCTTC
- | TRBJ1-1 | 15 | TRBV7-8 | - | CASSLANSGNTEAFF | TGTGCCAGCAGCTTAGCAAATTCAGGGAACACTGAAGCTTTCTTT
- | TRBJ1-5 | 13 | TRBV28 | - | CASSLSGNQPQHF | TGTGCCAGCAGTTTATCAGGGAATCAGCCCCAGCATTTT
- | TRBJ2-1 | 14 | TRBV19 | - | CASSIVLRGNEQFF | TGTGCCAGTAGTATAGTTTTGCGGGGTAATGAGCAGTTCTTC
- | TRBJ2-1 | 17 | TRBV15 | TRBD2 | CATSRDYTSGVYNEQFF | TGTGCCACCAGCAGAGACTACACTAGCGGAGTCTACAATGAGCAGTTCTTC